Included here is one TCR beta chain sequence, with context. Its cognate antigen is unknown. Expressed TCRB transcripts were sequenced, since all the RNA that had been isolated was reverse transcribed. For naive, central memory and regulatory T cell samples, reads averaged around 3.5 million. Generated by immunoSEQ multiplex PCR, the TCRdb table keeps only in-frame clones and is missing some. The table includes about 660,000 clones, over 12% detected once. This record belongs to a study of beta chain features in type 1 diabetes. The CDR3 totals 15 residues. Per germline, CDR1 LNHNV and CDR2 YYDKDF (reference sequence). Trimming cost V 2 bases and J 4 bases; bases outside gene matches: 6. General study findings and limits: Moderately but significantly shorter TCRB CDR3s were found in Type 1 diabetes patients in all four CD4+ subsets.

Cell sorting via CD45RO/CCR7/CD25/CD127/CD95/CD27 was performed to obtain CD4+ naive, central memory, regulatory and stem cell-like memory cells. Sequencing used naive CD4+ T cells from blood. The sequence derives from a man between 18 and 29 years old with type 1 diabetes. J is TRBJ2-3 and V is TRBV15, with TRBD1 matching 7 bases. The CDR3 is CATSRPGQAADTQYF. CDR3 coding DNA: TGTGCCACCAGCAGACCCGGACAGGCGGCAGATACGCAGTATTTT.